What follows are 7 T cell receptor beta chains derived from one specimen sequenced in a study of T cell responses to AZD1222 COVID-19 vaccine. Some clones are missing from TCRdb's copy, which holds only in-frame ones; the method was immunoSEQ multiplex PCR. This table holds around 140,000 clones, 85% to 95% found once. This specimen was peripheral blood, taken on day 0 of AZD1222 vaccination. All receptors come from an adult in good health.

This chain joins TRBV12-5 and TRBJ2-7; 9 bases fit TRBD1. The germline CDR1 and CDR2 sequences are LGHNT and FRNRAP. The length of the CDR3 is 15 residues. The V and J ends lost 5 bases and 5 bases, in that order; junction bases with no gene match: 10. CDR3 sequence: CASGPTGTGLHEQYF. In nucleotides, the CDR3 is TGTGCTAGTGGTCCAACCGGGACAGGGCTACACGAGCAGTACTTC.

The chain couples TRBV11-1 to TRBJ2-7, with 7 bases fitting TRBD2. This CDR3 is built from 15 residues. With 3 bases clipped from V and 0 bases from J, the junction kept 5 bases outside the gene matches. The V gene's germline CDR1 is SGHAT and CDR2 FQDESV (reference sequence). The CDR3: CASSLGGDYSYEQYF. CDR3 sequence (DNA): TGTGCCAGCAGCTTGGGGGGGGATTACTCCTACGAGCAGTACTTC.

The genes are TRBV2 and TRBJ1-5, with D unresolved. CDR1 and CDR2 from the germline V gene are SNHLY and FYNNEI. Trimming removed 8 bases from V and 1 base from J, with 18 bases in between. This CDR3 is built from 16 residues. CDR3 DNA: TGTGCCAGCTCTGTCGGACGCTTGGGAAGCAATCAGCCCCAGCATTTT. Translation gives CASSVGRLGSNQPQHF. The full variable domain, completed using reference TRBV2 and TRBJ1-5, is EPEVTQTPSHQVTQMGQEVILRCVPISNHLYFYWYRQILGQKVEFLVSFYNNEISEKSEIFDDQFSVERPDGSNFTLKIRSTKLEDSAMYFCASSVGRLGSNQPQHFGDGTRLSIL.

The CDR3, as DNA: TGTGCCAGCAGTTCATGGACAGCCATGAACACTGAAGCTTTCTTT. Translating gives CASSSWTAMNTEAFF. The chain recombines TRBV27 with TRBJ1-1, with D possibly matching TRBD1 (6 bases). CDR3 length: 15 amino acids. Germline V CDR1 and CDR2: MNHEY, SMNVEV (reference sequence). The V and J ends lost 4 bases and 0 bases respectively, with 12 bases between them.

The rearrangement joins TRBV11-2 to TRBJ2-1; a weak D match, TRBD2 (6 bases). The CDR3 has 13 amino acids. Germline CDR1 and CDR2: SGHAT and FQNNGV. V was trimmed by 3 bases and J by 8 bases, leaving 11 bases between them. CDR3 sequence reads: CASSFGGNDEQFF. CDR3 nucleotide sequence: TGTGCCAGCAGCTTCGGGGGAAATGATGAGCAGTTCTTC.

Only one count was recorded for this clone. This chain joins TRBV10-1 and TRBJ1-3, with a possible D match to TRBD1 (5 bases). The V and J ends lost 6 bases and 2 bases respectively, with 14 bases between them. This CDR3 contains 15 residues. Germline V CDR1 and CDR2: WNHNN, SYGVQD (reference sequence). The CDR3 DNA follows: TGCGCCAGCAGCGACGGCGGGGCGGCTGGAAACACCATATATTTT. This codes for CASSDGGAAGNTIYF.

The V call is TRBV5-4, the J call TRBJ2-2, with no clear D. Germline CDR1 SGHNT, CDR2 YYREEE (reference sequence). CDR3 length: 13 amino acids. V gave up 4 bases and J gave up 5 bases, with 9 bases separating them. The CDR3 DNA reads as TGTGCCAGCAGCCCCGTGGCGACCGGGGAGCTGTTTTTT. It yields the protein CASSPVATGELFF.